Presented here are 24 T cell receptor beta chains from one specimen sequenced in a study of T cell changes during pregnancy in multiple sclerosis. Assay used: immunoSEQ multiplex PCR; TCRdb lists only in-frame clones, some missing. The sample contains tens of thousands of clones, 92% of which appear only once. The starting material was peripheral blood, obtained in the third trimester of pregnancy. Receptors originate from a female donor in good health, enrolled as a control in a pregnancy study.

The rearrangement uses TRBV19 and TRBJ2-1; the match to TRBD2 covers 7 bases. This CDR3 spans 13 amino acids. Germline loops: CDR1 LNHDA, CDR2 SQIVND (reference sequence). Trimming cost V 5 bases and J 15 bases; bases outside gene matches: 13. The CDR3 region has the DNA TGTGCCAGTAGTCTGTGGGAGGGAATGGATCTGTTCTTC. It encodes CASSLWEGMDLFF.

This clone was picked up one time. The chain employs TRBV11-1 and TRBJ1-1, with D perhaps TRBD1 (5 bases). The CDR3 contains 16 residues. Trimming removed 5 bases from V and 5 bases from J, with 21 bases in between. The germline gives CDR1 SGHAT, CDR2 FQDESV (reference sequence). Here the CDR3 reads CASSTLHWGGDTEAFF. As DNA, the CDR3 is TGTGCCAGCAGCACCCTTCACTGGGGGGGAGATACTGAAGCTTTCTTT.

The chain joins TRBV15 to TRBJ1-1, with a tentative D call TRBD1 (5 bases). CDR1 and CDR2 from the germline V gene are LNHNV and YYDKDF (reference sequence). The length of the CDR3 is 15 residues. V lost 0 bases, J lost 6 bases, and 14 bases lay in between. The CDR3 DNA follows: TGTGCCACCAGCAGAGATGCCCCAGGGAAGGCTGAAGCTTTCTTT. Protein sequence: CATSRDAPGKAEAFF.

This clone turned up a few times. This sequence joins TRBV19 and TRBJ1-4, with 10 bases fitting TRBD1. CDR3 length: 16 residues. V shed 5 bases and J 8 bases; nucleotides not matched to a gene: 11. Germline V gene data show CDR1 as LNHDA and CDR2 as SQIVND (reference sequence). The chain's CDR3 is CASSYLRGTGEEKLFF. The CDR3 region has the DNA TGTGCCAGTAGTTATCTGAGAGGGACAGGGGAAGAAAAACTGTTTTTT.

The rearrangement joins TRBV18 to TRBJ2-5; 10 bases match TRBD2. The length of the CDR3 is 16 residues. From germline, CDR1 is KGHSH and CDR2 LQKENI. Germline trimming cut 4 bases from V and 1 base from J; bases unmatched to any gene: 6. CDR3 coding DNA: TGTGCCAGCTCACTTTTAGCGGGAGGTCTCCAAGAGACCCAGTACTTC. As protein: CASSLLAGGLQETQYF.

This chain connects TRBV27 to TRBJ1-4; D might be TRBD1 (6 bases). The ends were cut back, 1 base at V and 11 bases at J, with 14 bases in the middle. This CDR3 has 14 residues. The V gene's germline CDR1 is MNHEY and CDR2 SMNVEV (reference sequence). This chain's CDR3 is CASSLYGGGGKLFF. CDR3 nucleotides: TGTGCCAGCAGTTTATATGGGGGAGGGGGGAAACTGTTTTTT.

The chain is built from TRBV5-1 and TRBJ2-7; possible D gene TRBD1, 6 bases. Germline CDR1 reads SGHRS; CDR2 reads YFSETQ. Between the trimmed V and J ends, which lost 0 bases and 4 bases, there was a span of 11 bases. This CDR3 spans 14 amino acids. Here the CDR3 reads CASSLEDRSYEQYF. In DNA form, the CDR3 reads TGCGCCAGCAGCTTGGAAGACAGGTCATACGAGCAGTACTTC. Looking up the rest from reference TRBV5-1 and TRBJ2-7 gives the full variable domain: KAGVTQTPRYLIKTRGQQVTLSCSPISGHRSVSWYQQTPGQGLQFLFEYFSETQRNKGNFPGRFSGRQFSNSRSEMNVSTLELGDSALYLCASSLEDRSYEQYFGPGTRLTVT.

This chain uses TRBV6-6 with TRBJ2-7, with 7 bases aligning to TRBD1. CDR1 is MNHNY, CDR2 SVGAGI, per germline (reference sequence). The CDR3 contains 14 residues. V lost 5 bases, J lost 0 bases, and 4 bases stayed unmatched. Written as DNA, the CDR3 is TGTGCCAGCAGTACTCGGGACAGCTCCTACGAGCAGTACTTC. Its translation is CASSTRDSSYEQYF.

V usage is TRBV29-1 and J usage is TRBJ2-7, with D tentatively TRBD2 (6 bases). Trimming stripped 4 bases from V and 6 bases from J, with 16 bases between. The CDR3 runs 13 residues. CDR1 and CDR2 (germline): SQVTM, ANQGSEA. CDR3 amino acids: CSVAVILAGEQYF. The CDR3 DNA reads TGCAGCGTTGCCGTCATACTAGCAGGCGAGCAGTACTTC.

The chain has TRBV21-1 and TRBJ1-5. TRBV21-1 has pseudogene status. The CDR3 is made up of 16 amino acids. The CDR3 region has the DNA TGTGCCAGCAGCAAGGGGGGGCCGGTGGGCAATCAGCCCCAGCATTTT. Protein product: CASSKGGPVGNQPQHF.

This rearrangement joins TRBV5-6 to TRBJ1-3, with TRBD1 as a possible D gene (6 bases). The CDR3 runs to 13 residues. The V gene's germline CDR1 is SGHDT and CDR2 YYEEEE. Trimming removed 2 bases at V and 4 bases at J, with 7 bases between. The CDR3 region has the DNA TGTGCCAGCAGCTTAGACAGGGGAAACACCATATATTTT. Amino acid sequence: CASSLDRGNTIYF.

The chain couples TRBV18 to TRBJ2-7, with TRBD1 matching 11 bases. Losses at the gene ends were 2 bases for V and 3 bases for J; bases not matched to a gene: 3. Germline values: CDR1 KGHSH, CDR2 LQKENI. This CDR3 region has 15 residues. The CDR3 protein is CASSPGTGGYYEQYF. Written as DNA, the CDR3 is TGTGCCAGCTCACCAGGGACAGGGGGTTACTACGAGCAGTACTTC.

This rearrangement joins TRBV6-6 to TRBJ1-5; the D gene is possibly TRBD1 (5 bases). Between the trimmed V and J ends, which lost 4 bases and 4 bases, there was a span of 11 bases. Germline assignment: CDR1 MNHNY and CDR2 SVGAGI (reference sequence). The CDR3 covers 14 residues. The CDR3 DNA follows: TGTGCCAGCAGTTCGACAGAGACGAATCAGCCCCAGCATTTT. Protein product: CASSSTETNQPQHF.

This sequence joins TRBV5-1 and TRBJ1-2, with D hard to call. This CDR3 spans 14 amino acids. With 6 bases removed from V and 0 bases from J, the gap between germline ends came to 12 bases. The germline V gene has CDR1 SGHRS and CDR2 YFSETQ. This CDR3 is CASTPGKANYGYTF. In DNA, the CDR3 is TGCGCCAGCACCCCAGGCAAGGCTAACTATGGCTACACCTTC.

This clone appeared once. The V and J genes are TRBV30 and TRBJ1-4, with TRBD1 matching 11 bases. Germline CDR1 and CDR2: GTSNPN and SVGIG (reference sequence). V lost 8 bases and J lost 7; bases outside the gene matches: 3. The CDR3 has 12 amino acids. The CDR3 reads CAGDRGAEKLFF. The CDR3 DNA reads as TGTGCCGGGGACAGGGGGGCTGAAAAACTGTTTTTT.

V usage is TRBV10-3 and J usage is TRBJ2-2; D is perhaps TRBD2 (5 bases). Trimming took off 7 bases at V and 5 bases at J, with 8 bases between the two ends. The CDR3 has 12 amino acids. CDR1 and CDR2 from the germline V gene are ENHRY and SYGVKD. In nucleotides, the CDR3 is TGTGCCATCACACGGGGAACCGGGGAGCTGTTTTTT. Amino acids: CAITRGTGELFF.

J is TRBJ1-4 and V is TRBV30; no clear D. V was shortened by 2 bases and J by 2 bases, with 3 bases between the two germline ends. The length of the CDR3 is 12 residues. CDR1 GTSNPN and CDR2 SVGIG come from the germline V gene (reference sequence). The CDR3 loop reads CAWSTTNEKLFF. The CDR3 nucleotides are TGTGCCTGGAGTACTACTAATGAAAAACTGTTTTTT.

The chain employs TRBV2 and TRBJ2-5; the match to TRBD2 covers 13 bases. The junction had 2 bases not matched to a gene; V was cut back by 3 bases and J by 4 bases. This CDR3 has 15 residues. Germline-derived CDR1 and CDR2 are SNHLY and FYNNEI. The chain's CDR3 is CASSEGLAGRETQYF. The CDR3 nucleotides read TGTGCCAGCAGTGAGGGACTAGCGGGGAGAGAGACCCAGTACTTC.

The chain couples TRBV5-1 to TRBJ1-1, with 7 bases matching TRBD1. The CDR3 runs to 15 residues. After removal of 4 bases from V and 1 base from J, the junction contained 7 bases not matched to a gene. Germline V gives CDR1 SGHRS, CDR2 YFSETQ. CDR3 amino acids: CASSVTGAWNTEAFF. The DNA for the CDR3 is TGCGCCAGCAGCGTAACAGGGGCCTGGAACACTGAAGCTTTCTTT.

This chain's CDR3 is CASSTGNGAYEQYF. CDR3 in DNA: TGTGCCAGCAGCACCGGGAACGGAGCCTACGAGCAGTACTTC. The chain employs TRBV9 and TRBJ2-7; D possibly corresponds to TRBD2 (5 bases). CDR3 length: 14 residues. Germline V gene data show CDR1 as SGDLS and CDR2 as YYNGEE. V was cut by 4 bases and J by 2 bases, with 13 bases left in between. Complete variable domain (other parts from reference TRBV9 and TRBJ2-7): DSGVTQTPKHLITATGQRVTLRCSPRSGDLSVYWYQQSLDQGLQFLIQYYNGEERAKGNILERFSAQQFPDLHSELNLSSLELGDSALYFCASSTGNGAYEQYFGPGTRLTVT.

The chain employs TRBV6-4 and TRBJ2-3; D is perhaps TRBD2 (6 bases). V was pared by 5 bases and J by 2 bases, with 8 bases between. The CDR3 extends over 13 amino acids. CDR1 is MRHNA and CDR2 is SNTAGT in the germline V gene. The CDR3 loop reads CASSRDFTDTQYF. The CDR3 nucleotides are TGTGCCAGCAGTCGGGACTTCACAGATACGCAGTATTTT.

The chain employs TRBV29-1 and TRBJ2-3, with D hard to call. There are 13 residues in the CDR3. V dropped 6 bases and J dropped 0 bases, with 10 bases sitting between them. The germline CDR1 and CDR2 sequences are SQVTM and ANQGSEA. The DNA for the CDR3 is TGCAGCGTAGCATATACTAGCACAGATACGCAGTATTTT. As protein: CSVAYTSTDTQYF.

This clone was found once. The rearrangement joins TRBV19 to TRBJ1-2; 7 bases match TRBD1. Germline V CDR1 and CDR2: LNHDA, SQIVND (reference sequence). This CDR3 contains 13 residues. The V and J ends lost 5 bases and 3 bases, in that order; junction bases with no gene match: 3. CDR3 in DNA: TGTGCCAGTAGTGGGGACAGTGACTATGGCTACACCTTC. This gives the protein CASSGDSDYGYTF.

The chain carries TRBV4-1 and TRBJ1-4; TRBD1 aligns across 9 bases. The germline V gene has CDR1 MGHRA and CDR2 YSYEKL. There are 15 residues in the CDR3. V shed 4 bases and J 14 bases; nucleotides not matched to a gene: 14. CDR3 protein: CASSLGTGPNAELFF. The CDR3 nucleotides read TGCGCCAGCAGCCTAGGGACAGGGCCAAACGCCGAGCTGTTTTTT.